This T cell receptor (beta chain) originates from a study of somatic mutations in cytotoxic T cells in rheumatoid arthritis. About the study: Flow-sorting brought some V beta antibody-stained T-cell populations to nearly 100% purity, V beta1+ cells sequenced for TCRB among them.

The method was immunoSEQ multiplex PCR; TCRdb's version includes in-frame clones alone and lacks a portion of them. The table records about 7,100 clones, about 85% of them present only once. Germline CDR1 and CDR2: MNHNY and SVGAGI (reference sequence). Germline trimming cut 2 bases from V and 4 bases from J; bases unmatched to any gene: 6. There are 16 residues in the CDR3. This clone was detected only a few times. Source material: CD8+ T cells sorted from blood. This clonotype was sampled from a man aged 40-49 years with rheumatoid arthritis. V usage is TRBV6-6 and J usage is TRBJ1-3; the match to TRBD1 covers 9 bases. The CDR3, as DNA: TGTGCCAGCAGTTACGCACAGGGGGCGCAAGGAAACACCATATATTTT. Residues: CASSYAQGAQGNTIYF.